These 31 T cell receptor beta chains were all obtained from the same sample, sequenced in a study of spatial heterogeneity in lung cancer. TCRdb re-analysed the 5' RACE reads in MiXCR, keeping a single row per CDR3 protein. The sample holds under 75,000 distinct CDR3 sequences, about 14% seen once. Time point reported: sample taken at primary tumor resection. In each case, whole RNA from tumor, nontumor lung or frozen PBMC was sequenced unsorted. This material consisted of PBMCs, taken at surgery. These receptors all stem from a male donor with early-stage non-small cell lung cancer.

The J gene is TRBJ1-3, the V gene TRBV2; no clear D. CDR3 size: 14 residues. Germline CDR1 reads SNHLY; CDR2 reads FYNNEI. Trimming removed 4 bases at V and 0 bases at J, with 7 bases between. In nucleotides, the CDR3 is TGTGCCAGCAGTGTGGGGAGCTCTGGAAACACCATATATTTT. It is translated as CASSVGSSGNTIYF.

The chain combines TRBV18 with TRBJ2-7, with 8 bases aligning to TRBD2. The junction had 7 bases not matched to a gene; V was cut back by 1 base and J by 5 bases. CDR1 and CDR2 (germline): KGHSH, LQKENI. The CDR3 contains 15 residues. The chain's CDR3 is CASSPLAGRSHEQYF. DNA for the CDR3: TGTGCCAGCTCACCACTAGCGGGAAGGTCCCACGAGCAGTACTTC.

The table lists this clonotype with a few counts. The V gene is TRBV6-1, the J gene TRBJ2-1, with 7 bases lining up with TRBD2. Germline V gives CDR1 MNHNS, CDR2 SASEGT. The CDR3 covers 16 residues. After removal of 10 bases from V and 9 bases from J, the junction contained 21 bases not matched to a gene. The CDR3 DNA reads as TGTGCCACCGCCTGGGCTAGCGGTCCACCCGGGGGTGAGCAGTTCTTC. It yields the protein CATAWASGPPGGEQFF.

This clonotype appeared many times. The J gene is TRBJ1-1, the V gene TRBV4-3; 10 bases match TRBD1. The CDR3 runs to 15 residues. Germline values: CDR1 LGHNA, CDR2 YSLEER. Trimming took 0 bases from V and 5 from J; bases not matched to a gene: 3. CDR3 nucleotide sequence: TGCGCCAGCAGCCAAGAGACAGGGGGCCGGACTGAAGCTTTCTTT. Its translation is CASSQETGGRTEAFF.

V is TRBV7-6 and J is TRBJ2-7; D is possibly TRBD2 (6 bases). The germline CDR1 and CDR2 sequences are SGHVS and FNYEAQ. CDR3 length: 16 amino acids. V was shortened by 4 bases and J by 5 bases, with 21 bases between the two germline ends. CDR3 residues: CASSSVRGTLDHEQYF. CDR3 nucleotide sequence: TGTGCCAGCAGCTCAGTGCGCGGGACTCTAGACCACGAGCAGTACTTC.

The chain recombines TRBV9 with TRBJ1-2; no clear D gene. The V end was cut by 0 bases, the J end by 8 bases, with 11 bases between. Per germline, CDR1 SGDLS and CDR2 YYNGEE. The length of the CDR3 is 13 residues. The CDR3 sequence is CASSVVPPSGYTF. Written as DNA, the CDR3 is TGTGCCAGCAGCGTAGTCCCCCCCTCCGGCTACACCTTC.

The chain joins TRBV5-4 to TRBJ2-2; tentatively, D is TRBD2 (5 bases). The CDR3 contains 16 residues. V was clipped by 4 bases and J by 2 bases, with 15 bases between them. Germline V gene sequence: CDR1 SGHNT, CDR2 YYREEE (reference sequence). CDR3 DNA: TGTGCCAGCAGCCCGACTATAAATACTAACACCGGGGAGCTGTTTTTT. Amino acid sequence: CASSPTINTNTGELFF.

There are a few counts of this clonotype. The V gene is TRBV6-1, the J gene TRBJ1-3; D gene uncertain. The germline gives CDR1 MNHNS, CDR2 SASEGT. Trimming shortened V by 5 bases and J by 0 bases, and 8 bases separated the two germline ends. The CDR3 contains 14 residues. The CDR3: CASSLLASGNTIYF. CDR3 DNA: TGTGCCAGCAGTCTACTTGCCTCTGGAAACACCATATATTTT.

This clonotype has ten or more counts. V usage is TRBV29-1 and J usage is TRBJ1-1; 8 nucleotides agree with TRBD1. Germline assignment: CDR1 SQVTM and CDR2 ANQGSEA. V gave up 3 bases and J gave up 5 bases; unmatched junction bases: 5. There are 13 residues in the CDR3. As DNA, the CDR3 is TGCAGCGTTGACAGGGGGCGTTTAACTGAAGCTTTCTTT. It is translated as CSVDRGRLTEAFF.

This clonotype appeared a few times. This chain uses TRBV7-2 with TRBJ1-2; D is undetermined. Trimming left V 0 bases short and J 8 bases short, with 7 bases between. CDR1 SGHTA and CDR2 FQGNSA come from the germline V gene. The CDR3 loop spans 12 amino acids. The CDR3 spells CASSLALGGYTF. The CDR3 DNA is TGTGCCAGCAGCTTAGCCCTGGGAGGCTACACCTTC. Supplemented by reference TRBV7-2 and TRBJ1-2, the full variable domain reads GAGVSQSPSNKVTEKGKDVELRCDPISGHTALYWYRQSLGQGLEFLIYFQGNSAPDKSGLPSDRFSAERTGGSVSTLTIQRTQQEDSAVYLCASSLALGGYTFGSGTRLTVV.

This clonotype was recorded a few times. V usage is TRBV5-1 and J usage is TRBJ2-5; TRBD1 agrees at 8 bases. The CDR3 is 13 amino acids. Unmatched junction bases numbered 5, after V lost 5 bases and J lost 5 bases. CDR1 is SGHRS, CDR2 YFSETQ, per germline. For the CDR3, the DNA is TGCGCCAGCAGTCAGGGGGCGCGTGAGACCCAGTACTTC. Amino acid sequence: CASSQGARETQYF. The full variable domain, in which reference TRBV5-1 and TRBJ2-5 provide the parts outside the CDR3, is KAGVTQTPRYLIKTRGQQVTLSCSPISGHRSVSWYQQTPGQGLQFLFEYFSETQRNKGNFPGRFSGRQFSNSRSEMNVSTLELGDSALYLCASSQGARETQYFGPGTRLLVL.

This clonotype was observed at least ten times. J is TRBJ2-7 and V is TRBV5-1; D uncertain. The CDR3 has 14 amino acids. Trimming removed 0 bases at V and 2 bases at J, with 9 bases between. Germline assignment: CDR1 SGHRS and CDR2 YFSETQ. The CDR3 is CASSLESPPYEQYF. The CDR3 nucleotides are TGCGCCAGCAGCTTGGAATCCCCACCCTACGAGCAGTACTTC.

A few counts support this clonotype. J is TRBJ1-4 and V is TRBV6-2 or TRBV6-3; D unclear. The CDR3 spans 14 residues. Trimming pared 5 bases from V and 2 bases from J, leaving 9 bases between. CDR1 is MNHEY, CDR2 SVGEGT, per germline. The CDR3 DNA sequence: TGTGCCAGCAGTCTCGGTGGTACTAATGAAAAACTGTTTTTT. This sequence encodes CASSLGGTNEKLFF.

The gene calls are TRBV24-1 and TRBJ2-1; D unresolved. Germline V gives CDR1 KGHDR, CDR2 SFDVKD. V shed 3 bases and J shed 5 bases, with 16 bases lying between them. The CDR3 is made up of 16 amino acids. The CDR3 nucleotides are TGTGCCACCAGTGATCCCCGTTCCGCCCATAACAATGAGCAGTTCTTC. Amino acid sequence: CATSDPRSAHNNEQFF.

The V gene is TRBV11-2, the J gene TRBJ1-1; D is unresolved. Germline V gene lookup returns CDR1 SGHAT and CDR2 FQNNGV. The CDR3 has 14 residues. Trimming stripped 2 bases from V and 1 base from J, with 8 bases between. CDR3 nucleotide sequence: TGTGCCAGCAGCTTATGGGGTGCGAACACTGAAGCTTTCTTT. It specifies CASSLWGANTEAFF.

The chain carries TRBV24-1 and TRBJ1-1; unclear D gene. This CDR3 spans 13 amino acids. Germline V gives CDR1 KGHDR, CDR2 SFDVKD. Trimming pared 5 bases from V and 4 bases from J, leaving 10 bases between. CDR3 amino acids: CATSAAGRTEAFF. DNA for the CDR3: TGTGCCACCAGTGCGGCAGGACGCACTGAAGCTTTCTTT.

This clonotype was recorded many times. This chain uses TRBV7-9 with TRBJ2-7; D gene uncertain. The CDR3 has 16 residues. V lost 5 bases and J 1 base, leaving 18 bases between the germline ends. In germline, CDR1 is SEHNR, CDR2 FQNEAQ (reference sequence). CDR3: CASSHYISSISYEQYF. In DNA form, the CDR3 reads TGTGCCAGCAGCCATTATATATCGTCCATATCCTACGAGCAGTACTTC.

This clonotype has more than one count but fewer than ten. The chain joins TRBV4-3 to TRBJ1-1; D not certain. Germline assignment: CDR1 LGHNA and CDR2 YSLEER. V shed 1 base and J shed 3 bases, with 15 bases lying between them. The CDR3 is 16 residues long. The CDR3 loop is CASSQGAGKWDTEAFF. The CDR3 DNA sequence: TGCGCCAGCAGCCAAGGAGCGGGGAAATGGGACACTGAAGCTTTCTTT.

This clonotype was recorded many times. The chain carries TRBV7-8 and TRBJ2-5, with D possibly being TRBD2 (5 bases). Germline CDR1 is SGHVS and CDR2 is FQNEAQ. This CDR3 comprises 13 residues. The V end was cut by 4 bases, the J end by 1 base, with 7 bases between. The CDR3: CASSSGSQETQYF. The DNA of the CDR3 is TGTGCCAGCAGCTCGGGGTCCCAAGAGACCCAGTACTTC.

This clonotype appeared many times. This rearrangement joins TRBV5-1 to TRBJ1-5, with D perhaps TRBD1 (6 bases). Per the germline V gene, CDR1 is SGHRS and CDR2 is YFSETQ. The CDR3 is made up of 13 amino acids. Between the trimmed V and J ends, which lost 5 bases and 4 bases, there was a span of 10 bases. CDR3 bases: TGCGCCAGCAGTCGGGGGCTTAATCAGCCCCAGCATTTT. This codes for CASSRGLNQPQHF.

In this sample, this clonotype turned up a few times. The V gene is TRBV12-3 or TRBV12-4, the J gene TRBJ2-5; D unclear. Trimming stripped 0 bases from V and 9 bases from J, with 14 bases between. The CDR3 has 14 amino acids. This chain's CDR3 is CASSLAAQKVSQYF. CDR3 bases: TGTGCCAGCAGTTTAGCCGCGCAGAAGGTGTCCCAGTACTTC.

This clonotype was recorded a few times. V usage is TRBV7-8 and J usage is TRBJ2-1; 7 bases are shared with TRBD1. V lost 1 base to trimming and J lost 0 bases; unmatched junction nucleotides: 3. CDR3 length: 16 residues. Looked up from germline, CDR1 is SGHVS and CDR2 is FQNEAQ. The CDR3 protein is CASSLGGTASYNEQFF. The CDR3 coding sequence is TGTGCCAGCAGCTTAGGAGGGACAGCCTCCTACAATGAGCAGTTCTTC. The whole variable domain, remainder taken from reference TRBV7-8 and TRBJ2-1, is GAGVSQSPRYKVAKRGQDVALRCDPISGHVSLFWYQQALGQGPEFLTYFQNEAQLDKSGLPSDRFFAERPEGSVSTLKIQRTQQEDSAVYLCASSLGGTASYNEQFFGPGTRLTVL.

There are many counts of this clonotype. The chain combines TRBV5-1 with TRBJ2-7, with TRBD2 matching over 8 bases. Germline CDR1 reads SGHRS; CDR2 reads YFSETQ. The V and J ends lost 1 base and 3 bases, in that order; junction bases with no gene match: 3. This CDR3 is built from 14 residues. CDR3 sequence reads: CASSLLAGGYEQYF. Here the CDR3 DNA reads TGCGCCAGCAGCTTGCTAGCGGGCGGCTACGAGCAGTACTTC.

This clonotype occurred many times. The genes are TRBV7-2 and TRBJ2-3, with D possibly being TRBD1 or TRBD2 (5 bases each). From germline, CDR1 is SGHTA and CDR2 FQGNSA. The CDR3 sequence is 16 residues long. V gave up 0 bases and J gave up 2 bases, with 12 bases separating them. The CDR3 DNA reads TGTGCCAGCAGCTTAGCCGCTCAGGGAGTCACAGATACGCAGTATTTT. Its translation is CASSLAAQGVTDTQYF.

The chain joins TRBV29-1 to TRBJ2-1, with TRBD2 matching 8 bases. The junction had 13 bases not matched to a gene; V was cut back by 8 bases and J by 7 bases. The CDR3 consists of 14 residues. The germline gives CDR1 SQVTM, CDR2 ANQGSEA. CDR3 sequence: CSPGGGLGGNEQFF. The CDR3 DNA reads TGCAGCCCGGGAGGGGGGCTAGGGGGAAATGAGCAGTTCTTC.

This clonotype was observed at least ten times. This sequence joins TRBV4-2 and TRBJ1-4, with D possibly being TRBD1 (6 bases). Trimming cost V 3 bases and J 8 bases, with 10 bases left between them. The CDR3 runs 13 residues. Germline V lookup: CDR1 LGHNA, CDR2 YNFKEQ. The CDR3 sequence is CASSQTGNEKLFF. CDR3 coding DNA: TGTGCCAGCAGCCAGACAGGAAACGAAAAACTGTTTTTT.

This clonotype was seen more than once but under ten times. The chain employs TRBV5-1 and TRBJ2-2; D is uncertain. Trimming removed 2 bases at V and 0 bases at J, with 5 bases between. The CDR3 is 14 residues long. Per germline, CDR1 SGHRS and CDR2 YFSETQ. The CDR3 DNA reads as TGCGCCAGCAGCTTTCAGGCGAACACCGGGGAGCTGTTTTTT. Translating gives CASSFQANTGELFF.

This clonotype has a handful of counts. The rearrangement uses TRBV6-1 and TRBJ2-2, with no clear D. The length of the CDR3 is 14 residues. The germline CDR1 and CDR2 sequences are MNHNS and SASEGT. V was clipped by 6 bases and J by 4 bases, with 12 bases between them. The CDR3 DNA follows: TGTGCCAGCAGCCAGCTGTTGAGCACCGGGGAGCTGTTTTTT. It encodes CASSQLLSTGELFF.

The chain couples TRBV29-1 to TRBJ2-2; D call uncertain. Germline V lookup: CDR1 SQVTM, CDR2 ANQGSEA. With 1 base removed from V and 6 bases from J, the gap between germline ends came to 6 bases. This CDR3 comprises 12 residues. The CDR3 sequence is CSVEGSAGELFF. CDR3 coding DNA: TGCAGCGTTGAAGGCTCTGCCGGGGAGCTGTTTTTT.

V usage is TRBV27 and J usage is TRBJ1-1; D might be TRBD1 (5 bases). Trimming pared 4 bases from V and 11 bases from J, leaving 23 bases between. The germline V gene encodes CDR1 MNHEY and CDR2 SMNVEV (reference sequence). The CDR3 is 15 residues long. The CDR3 protein is CASSSLTTTVVSAFF. CDR3 coding DNA: TGTGCCAGCAGTTCCTTAACCACGACAGTCGTAAGCGCTTTCTTT.

This clonotype has ten or more counts. V usage is TRBV5-1 and J usage is TRBJ1-2; 11 bases are shared with TRBD1. The CDR3 consists of 15 residues. The germline V gene encodes CDR1 SGHRS and CDR2 YFSETQ. J lost 5 bases, V lost 4 bases, and 7 bases had no gene match. The CDR3 DNA reads TGCGCCAGCAGCCAGGGGACAGGGGGAACGTATGGCTACACCTTC. Its protein product is CASSQGTGGTYGYTF.